This T cell receptor (beta chain) was profiled in a study of CD8+ T cells in alopecia areata. Trimming left V 3 bases short and J 4 bases short, with 8 bases between. The CDR3 covers 12 residues. CDR1 and CDR2 from the germline V gene are SGHRS and YFSETQ. This clone was observed a handful of times. Treatment given: oral pan-JAK inhibitor, 5-10 mg twice daily. Sequencing relied on a cDNA template that was reverse transcribed from extracted RNA. Sequenced by immunoSEQ multiplex PCR; TCRdb stores in-frame clones only, minus some. The sample has 150,000 to 200,000 clones, less than 75% seen once. The specimen was CD4+ T cells sorted from blood, collected at approximately week 60, from a patient treated with tofacitinib. The V gene is TRBV5-1, the J gene TRBJ2-7; no firm D call. This sequence originates from a human donor with alopecia areata. CDR3: CASSWGGYEQYF. The CDR3 nucleotides read TGCGCCAGCAGCTGGGGTGGATACGAGCAGTACTTC.